One T cell receptor (beta chain) is described in this entry. Its cognate antigen has yet to be identified. No clone much larger than this one lies a single base away; base qualities are absent. Each donor gave one peripheral blood draw, roughly 0.12 L on average, collected into heparinised tubes. A BD FACSAria II was used to sort naive, central memory, regulatory and stem cell-like memory CD4+ T cells with a panel that included CD45RO, CCR7, CD25, CD127, CD95 and CD27. All sorted populations exceeded 95% purity. PBMCs were isolated immediately by Lymphoprep density gradient centrifugation and stained directly without culture. To minimize batch effects, samples were stained and sorted in pairs, one healthy donor with one patient per experiment. The CDR3 runs 15 residues from the cysteine to the phenylalanine. Of the read, only the CDR3 DNA is kept; its 45 bases are in frame from base 1. V loses 0 bases, J loses 6 bases, and the germline ends lie 13 bases apart. The germline V gene provides CDR1 SGDLS and CDR2 YYNGEE.

This record belongs to a study of beta chain features in type 1 diabetes (dated by TCRdb to 2016 to 2019). A note on the overall study: Mean age, gender distribution, total cell number and subset yield were not different between patients and healthy donors. A total of 107,917,701 sorted cells were examined across all samples, and the number of cells per subset was strongly correlated with RNA yield. The study compared TCRB repertoires of sorted circulating CD4+ T cell subsets between recently diagnosed type 1 diabetes patients and matched healthy donors. Regulatory and stem cell-like memory subsets were obtained from only 8 patients and roughly eight healthy donors, while naive and central memory subsets were obtained from all 30 or so donors. Study-wide conclusions, independent of this receptor: HLA sub-analyses involved small numbers of individuals, so any influence of HLA type on TCRB rearrangement remained unresolved. PCR might favor shorter templates, but patient and control samples were amplified and corrected together, so any skew would affect both groups equally. A moderate but significant shortening of TCRB CDR3 length was observed in type 1 diabetes patients in all four CD4+ subsets. The naive, central memory and regulatory TCRB repertoires appeared to resemble one another more closely among patients than among healthy donors. At VDJ recombination sites, type 1 diabetes patients had fewer insertions and more deleted nucleotides, which implies abnormalities in thymic rearrangement. Because cDNA was sequenced instead of genomic DNA, highly expressing activated cells could be over-represented, though the groups showed no difference in activation or CD3 levels.

The High Capacity cDNA Reverse Transcription Kit was used to reverse transcribe all of the isolated RNA, meaning that expressed TCRB transcripts were what got sequenced. Naive, central memory and regulatory T cell samples underwent deep immunoSEQ sequencing, averaging about 3.5 million total reads per sample. Sorted cells were lysed in RLT buffer and RNA was extracted with DNase-treated RNeasy Micro or Mini kits, depending on cell number. To prevent cross-contamination, each cell subset was processed individually, whereas patient and healthy donor samples were processed jointly. The immunoSEQ multiplex PCR was used to amplify TCRB sequences from cDNA, yielding 87-bp fragments that span the CDR3 region. Sequencing of the amplicons was done on the Illumina HiSeq platform. Turning to the authors' computational methods: PCR bias was computationally corrected using synthetic template baselines, reads within Hamming distance 2 were collapsed, and singletons that could not be merged were discarded. Reads were aligned to IMGT to assign V, D and J genes, CDR3 length, and insertions or deletions at six rearrangement sites. Clonotype counts were normalized to sorted cell number within each subset before computing true diversity and Gini coefficients with the tcR R package. Repertoire sharing was quantified using the overlap coefficient calculated on TCRB nucleotide sequences. Out-of-frame TCRB sequences from naive cells were analyzed to stand in for the pre-selection repertoire. TCRdb retrieved this table from immuneACCESS and kept in-frame rearrangements only. Not all clones are present; in checked studies, unresolved V genes account for under half, and no reason is known for the remainder. V, J and clone size reflect that table, while D and trimming were determined from the DNA. Within this sample are 160,000 or so clones, with roughly 65% of them counted one time only. About 0.091% of the sample is held by the ten biggest clonotypes.

The clonotype was recovered from a man aged 30 to 45 with type 1 diabetes. The V and J segments used are TRBV9 and TRBJ2-4; D gene: possibly TRBD2, on 6 matching bases. The source material was naive CD4+ T cells from blood. The cell subset or site tag for this specimen amounts to: true naive CD4+ T cells. The DNA sequence is given as TGTGCCAGCAGCGTAGGGCAGGGACTCGGAAACATTCAGTACTTC. Its protein reads: CASSVGQGLGNIQYF.